This paragraph reports one T cell receptor beta chain. Its matching antigen is unknown. Production of TCR beta cDNA relied on 5'RACE template switching with UMIs. TCRdb reworked the 5' RACE reads into one entry per CDR3 protein, no DNA. This specimen shows roughly 180,000 distinct CDR3 sequences; the ten leading clones hold 20% to 25%. The data stem from a study of T cells expressing NK-cell markers. Across the study: There were seven HCMV-seropositive donors and one seronegative donor among the eight sequenced.

General study findings and limits: Researchers report these clonotypes also headed the CD3+CD56-NKG2C+ fraction in a few donors. In a handful of donors, dominant NKG2C+ clonotypes were roughly 1.0-7.5% of CD8+ T cells.

The germline CDR1 and CDR2 sequences are MNHEY and SMNVEV (reference sequence). There are 15 residues in the CDR3. V gene TRBV27 combines with J gene TRBJ2-2; the TCRdb D gene call, TRBD1, has no DNA to confirm it. The receptor was isolated from a man aged 18-75 years in good health. Material: blood T cells: a sorted CD56 or NKG2C T cell subset, CD4+ or CD8+ T cells, or bulk PBMC T cells (not recorded which). The CDR3 protein is CASSFVAGAPGELFF.